This T cell receptor (beta chain) was retrieved from a study of cytomegalovirus exposure and HLA in healthy donors. Study at large: Unique TCRs from HLA-typed donors, about 85 million of them, were held in an early data release.

This clone showed up just a few times. Use of 60 Vbeta and 13 Jbeta primers characterized the PCR. Sequencing used immunoSEQ multiplex PCR; TCRdb keeps in-frame clones, though not all of them. The sample holds roughly 100,000 clones, roughly 70% seen once. Per the germline V gene, CDR1 is ENHRY and CDR2 is SYGVKD. V shed 8 bases, J shed 1 base, and the junction held 8 bases outside the gene matches. The CDR3 runs 16 residues. The chain recombines TRBV10-3 with TRBJ2-2; 9 bases are a match to TRBD1. This sequence originates from a woman in her fifties or sixties in good health and CMV-seronegative. The sequenced material came from PBMCs. CDR3 DNA sequence: TGTGCCATCGCCCGTAGGGACAGGGAGAACACCGGGGAGCTGTTTTTT. Protein: CAIARRDRENTGELFF.